A single count supports the clone carrying this T cell receptor (beta chain). This entry belongs to a study of blood T cell repertoires in COVID-19. Measured with immunoSEQ multiplex PCR; TCRdb has only the in-frame clones, and not every one. In the table there are 140,000 or so clones, 88% of which are singletons. The germline V gene has CDR1 MNHNY and CDR2 SVGAGI (reference sequence). Trimming pared 2 bases from V and 2 bases from J, leaving 10 bases between. CDR3 length equals 16 residues. This clonotype was obtained from a woman between 45 and 60 years old with acute or convalescent COVID-19. Sequencing was done on a sample of peripheral blood. The chain couples TRBV6-6 to TRBJ1-6; a weak D match, TRBD1 (6 bases). The CDR3 DNA is TGTGCCAGCAGTTACAGACAGGCGACCTATAATTCACCCCTCCACTTT. Translating gives CASSYRQATYNSPLHF.